This TCR beta chain came from a study of shared clonotypes between healthy human individuals. Sequencing was performed with immunoSEQ multiplex PCR; in TCRdb, only in-frame clones are kept and a portion is missing. Among 2 million to 2.5 million clones, more than 85% were seen once, and the ten largest hold around 0.4%. Germline V gives CDR1 SGHNT, CDR2 YYREEE (reference sequence). This CDR3 comprises 13 residues. Trimming stripped 2 bases from V and 6 bases from J, with 11 bases between. The specimen was naive CD4+ T cells from PBMCs. The subset was: CD45RA+ positively selected. The chain joins TRBV5-4 to TRBJ1-1; a weak D match, TRBD1 (6 bases). This clonotype originated in a man younger than 35 in good health. Some clones in this sample may be carry-over from other donors' samples. CDR3 sequence reads: CASSLPQGSEAFF. Here the CDR3 DNA reads TGTGCCAGCAGCTTACCCCAGGGGTCTGAAGCTTTCTTT.